These 14 T cell receptor beta chains were sequenced from one sample in a study of beta chain features in type 1 diabetes (dated by TCRdb to the late 2010s). Library construction relied on the immunoSEQ multiplex PCR assay. The entire isolated RNA was reverse transcribed using the High Capacity cDNA Reverse Transcription Kit, and thus expressed TCRB transcripts were sequenced. Imported from immuneACCESS, the table was reduced by TCRdb to in-frame sequences with V and J called. These copies leave out some clones; in studies compared against another copy, an unresolved V gene accounts for under half, and the cause of the remainder is not known. Counted in this sample were around 430,000 clones; roughly 31% of them appeared once. 0.06% to 0.07% of the sample is held by the ten biggest clonotypes. The sequenced sample consisted of naive CD4+ T cells from blood. The cell subset or site label corresponds to: true naive CD4+ T cells. These receptors came from a man aged 18 to 30 in good health.

This chain joins TRBV7-3 and TRBJ2-3; 8 positions match TRBD1. Trimming cost V 1 base and J 4 bases; bases outside gene matches: 10. The CDR3 runs to 17 residues. Germline V gene sequence: CDR1 SGHTA, CDR2 FQGTGA. The CDR3 DNA is TGTGCCAGCAGCTTAATTGGCGCAGGGGGCTTCCCAGATACGCAGTATTTT. Its protein product is CASSLIGAGGFPDTQYF.

The V and J genes are TRBV19 and TRBJ2-4; D remains ambiguous. Trimming removed 3 bases from V and 5 bases from J, with 5 bases in between. The CDR3 spans 12 residues. CDR1 and CDR2 (germline): LNHDA, SQIVND (reference sequence). The CDR3 nucleotides are TGTGCCAGTAGTATTAGTGAAAACATTCAGTACTTC. Amino acid sequence: CASSISENIQYF.

The chain uses TRBV5-1 and TRBJ2-1; no definite D call. This CDR3 comprises 12 residues. Trimming took 4 bases from V and 8 from J, leaving 10 bases between them. Germline CDR1 SGHRS, CDR2 YFSETQ. The CDR3 DNA follows: TGCGCCAGCAGCCGGTACTGGGATGAGCAGTTCTTC. Protein: CASSRYWDEQFF.

The gene calls are TRBV19 and TRBJ1-2, with D unclear. The CDR3 covers 12 residues. Germline-derived CDR1 and CDR2 are LNHDA and SQIVND (reference sequence). Trimming shortened V by 4 bases and J by 4 bases, and 7 bases separated the two germline ends. The DNA for the CDR3 is TGTGCCAGTAGTAGTACAGTCTATGGCTACACCTTC. The encoded protein is CASSSTVYGYTF.

The chain is built from TRBV18 and TRBJ2-7; 15 positions agree with TRBD2. The CDR3 length is 17 residues. CDR1 and CDR2 (germline): KGHSH, LQKENI. With 0 bases clipped from V and 3 bases from J, the junction kept 3 bases outside the gene matches. DNA of the CDR3: TGTGCCAGCTCACCACCCGGGACTAGCGGGAGGAGCTACGAGCAGTACTTC. It yields the protein CASSPPGTSGRSYEQYF.

This clone was counted a few times. This sequence joins TRBV4-1 and TRBJ2-4; no clear D gene. Germline assignment: CDR1 MGHRA and CDR2 YSYEKL. CDR3 size: 15 residues. V dropped 4 bases and J dropped 0 bases, with 10 bases sitting between them. The CDR3 loop is CASSPYELAKNIQYF. CDR3 coding DNA: TGCGCCAGCAGCCCTTATGAGCTAGCCAAAAACATTCAGTACTTC.

This clone was detected only a few times. V is TRBV7-2 and J is TRBJ2-7; D gene unclear. Per germline, CDR1 SGHTA and CDR2 FQGNSA. The CDR3 totals 14 residues. With 1 base removed from V and 0 bases from J, the gap between germline ends came to 7 bases. The CDR3 region is CASSLDQSSYEQYF. The DNA of the CDR3 is TGTGCCAGCAGCTTAGACCAGAGCTCCTACGAGCAGTACTTC.

This clone was counted a few times. J is TRBJ2-5 and V is TRBV14; D gene ambiguous. This CDR3 region has 14 residues. Germline loops: CDR1 SGHDN, CDR2 FVKESK. V lost 4 bases, J lost 5 bases, and 14 bases lay in between. CDR3 sequence reads: CASSLLGLKETQYF. The CDR3 nucleotides read TGTGCCAGCAGCCTCCTCGGGTTAAAGGAGACCCAGTACTTC.

This clone was seen more than once but under ten times. This sequence joins TRBV29-1 and TRBJ2-5; the D is unclear. Per germline, CDR1 SQVTM and CDR2 ANQGSEA. V lost 0 bases and J lost 2, with 7 bases in between. The length of the CDR3 is 13 residues. The CDR3 is CSVEELLQETQYF. The CDR3 DNA sequence: TGCAGCGTTGAAGAGTTGCTGCAAGAGACCCAGTACTTC. The full variable domain, completed using reference TRBV29-1 and TRBJ2-5, is SAVISQKPSRDICQRGTSLTIQCQVDSQVTMMFWYRQQPGQSLTLIATANQGSEATYESGFVIDKFPISRPNLTFSTLTVSNMSPEDSSIYLCSVEELLQETQYFGPGTRLLVL.

This clone was seen only a few times. The chain has TRBV2 and TRBJ2-7, with no clear D. V was pared by 6 bases and J by 1 base, with 4 bases between. Germline lookup yields CDR1 SNHLY and CDR2 FYNNEI. The CDR3 is 11 residues long. The CDR3 here is CASRLSYEQYF. The DNA of the CDR3 is TGTGCCAGCAGGCTTTCCTACGAGCAGTACTTC. The full variable domain, its missing parts supplied by reference TRBV2 and TRBJ2-7, is EPEVTQTPSHQVTQMGQEVILRCVPISNHLYFYWYRQILGQKVEFLVSFYNNEISEKSEIFDDQFSVERPDGSNFTLKIRSTKLEDSAMYFCASRLSYEQYFGPGTRLTVT.

This clone was found a few times. This chain links TRBV6-5 with TRBJ2-1; the D is unclear. Germline CDR1 reads MNHEY; CDR2 reads SVGAGI. The V end lost 5 bases, the J end lost 6 bases, and 5 bases lay between the germline ends. This CDR3 is 11 amino acids long. As DNA, the CDR3 is TGTGCCAGCAGTACAGCCAATGAGCAGTTCTTC. Encoded protein: CASSTANEQFF.

In this sample, this clone turned up a few times. This chain's CDR3 is CASSVRREVETQYF. In nucleotides, the CDR3 is TGTGCCAGCAGCGTACGGCGGGAAGTAGAGACCCAGTACTTC. The chain recombines TRBV7-6 with TRBJ2-5, with a weak D call TRBD2 (6 bases). CDR1 and CDR2 from the germline V gene are SGHVS and FNYEAQ. This CDR3 has 14 residues. Trimming left V 5 bases short and J 4 bases short, with 14 bases between.

J is TRBJ1-2 and V is TRBV7-2; a weak D match, TRBD1 (5 bases). The V gene's germline CDR1 is SGHTA and CDR2 FQGNSA. The CDR3 is 13 residues long. Trimming shortened V by 0 bases and J by 8 bases, and 10 bases separated the two germline ends. The CDR3 coding sequence is TGTGCCAGCAGCTTAGCAGGGGTGGACGGCTACACCTTC. This codes for CASSLAGVDGYTF. The full variable domain, in which reference TRBV7-2 and TRBJ1-2 provide the parts outside the CDR3, is GAGVSQSPSNKVTEKGKDVELRCDPISGHTALYWYRQSLGQGLEFLIYFQGNSAPDKSGLPSDRFSAERTGGSVSTLTIQRTQQEDSAVYLCASSLAGVDGYTFGSGTRLTVV.

The chain recombines TRBV30 with TRBJ1-1; TRBD1 agrees at 10 bases. The ends lost 2 bases at V and 0 bases at J; junction bases unmatched: 9. The CDR3 contains 17 residues. CDR1 and CDR2 from the germline V gene are GTSNPN and SVGIG (reference sequence). This CDR3 is CAWSWGTGVFMNTEAFF. CDR3 DNA: TGTGCCTGGAGTTGGGGGACAGGGGTTTTTATGAACACTGAAGCTTTCTTT.